This T cell receptor (beta chain) was identified during a study of T cell responses to AZD1222 COVID-19 vaccine. Some clones are missing from TCRdb's copy, which holds only in-frame ones; the method was immunoSEQ multiplex PCR. The sample holds 150,000 to 200,000 clones; about nine tenths are singletons and the top ten take approximately 1.9%. The CDR3 runs to 17 residues. J gave up 0 bases and V 3 bases, and 6 bases lay outside the gene matches. Germline V lookup: CDR1 GTSNPN, CDR2 SVGIG (reference sequence). The clonotype was recovered from an adult who received the AZD1222 COVID-19 vaccine. The sequenced sample was peripheral blood, obtained 28 days after the second AZD1222 dose. The genes are TRBV30 and TRBJ2-1, with 12 bases aligning to TRBD2. CDR3 nucleotides: TGTGCCTGGAGAGGGCTAGCGGGGGGGAGCTCCTACAATGAGCAGTTCTTC. Translated: CAWRGLAGGSSYNEQFF.